This T cell receptor beta chain was profiled in a study of blood T cell repertoires in COVID-19. Authors' data handling: Estimates of nucleated cell counts were drawn from the amplification of reference gene primers. Clones were read by immunoSEQ multiplex PCR, and TCRdb kept only the in-frame ones, dropping some. The DNA was the basis for D and trimming; V, J and clone size are from that table. Of 90,000 to 100,000 clones in the sample, more than 75% were seen once. V dropped 1 base and J dropped 5; count of bases not matched to a gene: 6. In germline, CDR1 is GTSNPN, CDR2 SVGIG (reference sequence). The CDR3 has 15 residues.

Specimen: peripheral blood. The TCR was taken from an elderly man with acute or convalescent COVID-19. The gene calls are TRBV30 and TRBJ2-3; 10 bases line up with TRBD2. The CDR3 protein is CAWSELAGGRDTQYF. CDR3 nucleotide sequence: TGTGCCTGGAGTGAATTAGCGGGGGGTCGAGATACGCAGTATTTT.